What follows are 10 T cell receptor beta chains derived from one specimen sequenced in a study of cytomegalovirus exposure and HLA in healthy donors. Libraries were prepared by immunoSEQ multiplex PCR; TCRdb keeps only in-frame clonotypes and omits some of them. There are tens of thousands of clones in the sample; 94% occur only once, and roughly 3% lies in the top ten. The sequenced sample was PBMCs. These receptors were collected from a woman younger than 30 in good health and CMV-seropositive.

The chain is built from TRBV9 and TRBJ2-7; 7 nucleotides agree with TRBD2. From germline, CDR1 is SGDLS and CDR2 YYNGEE. V was pared by 0 bases and J by 5 bases, with 8 bases of the junction left unmatched. There are 15 residues in the CDR3. This CDR3 is CASSVAKAGQNEQYF. The CDR3 DNA reads as TGTGCCAGCAGCGTAGCTAAAGCGGGGCAGAACGAGCAGTACTTC.

The CDR3 region is CASSMTGSPGNEQFF. CDR3 sequence (DNA): TGCGCCAGCAGCATGACAGGATCACCGGGGAATGAGCAGTTCTTC. The J gene is TRBJ2-1, the V gene TRBV5-1, with a possible D match to TRBD1 (6 bases). Germline CDR1 reads SGHRS; CDR2 reads YFSETQ. The CDR3 has 15 residues. Trimming took 4 bases from V and 7 from J, leaving 18 bases between them.

This sequence joins TRBV2 and TRBJ1-6; 7 nucleotides match TRBD1. This CDR3 is built from 14 residues. Germline values: CDR1 SNHLY, CDR2 FYNNEI. Trimming removed 7 bases from V and 10 bases from J; junction bases left unmatched: 10. CDR3 bases: TGTGCCAGCATGGGCCAGGGGGGCAGATCACCCCTCCACTTT. Translation: CASMGQGGRSPLHF.

This clone has just one count. The rearrangement links TRBV19 to TRBJ2-4; 7 bases align to TRBD1. The junction had 8 bases not matched to a gene; V was cut back by 3 bases and J by 3 bases. The CDR3 has 16 amino acids. The germline gives CDR1 LNHDA, CDR2 SQIVND (reference sequence). The CDR3 DNA follows: TGTGCCAGTAGTATCCGGGACAGCCCCCACAAAAACATTCAGTACTTC. Protein: CASSIRDSPHKNIQYF.

The chain has TRBV14 and TRBJ1-1; the D is unclear. Trimming stripped 4 bases from V and 1 base from J, with 10 bases between. The germline V gene has CDR1 SGHDN and CDR2 FVKESK. This CDR3 has 14 residues. In DNA, the CDR3 is TGTGCCAGCAGCCTACTCTCCGGGAACACTGAAGCTTTCTTT. Its translation: CASSLLSGNTEAFF. The full variable domain, in which reference TRBV14 and TRBJ1-1 provide the parts outside the CDR3, is EAGVTQFPSHSVIEKGQTVTLRCDPISGHDNLYWYRRVMGKEIKFLLHFVKESKQDESGMPNNRFLAERTGGTYSTLKVQPAELEDSGVYFCASSLLSGNTEAFFGQGTRLTVV.

J is TRBJ1-4 and V is TRBV14; D is uncertain. The V gene lost 4 bases and the J gene lost 14 bases, with 11 bases spanning the gap. The CDR3 covers 11 residues. Germline CDR1 is SGHDN and CDR2 is FVKESK. The CDR3 protein is CASSPGWQLFF. The CDR3, as DNA: TGTGCCAGCAGCCCAGGATGGCAGCTGTTTTTT.

The genes are TRBV7-8 and TRBJ1-2; the match to TRBD1 covers 9 bases. Trimming at V came to 4 bases and at J to 7 bases, leaving 7 bases not matched to a gene. The CDR3 is 14 amino acids. From germline, CDR1 is SGHVS and CDR2 FQNEAQ. The CDR3 region has the DNA TGTGCCAGCAGCTCACTGGGGACAGGGCTTGGCTACACCTTC. Amino acid sequence: CASSSLGTGLGYTF.

The chain recombines TRBV9 with TRBJ1-5; 8 bases line up with TRBD1. The germline V gene has CDR1 SGDLS and CDR2 YYNGEE. V gave up 4 bases and J gave up 0 bases; unmatched junction bases: 3. The CDR3 is made up of 15 amino acids. CDR3 DNA: TGTGCCAGCAGCCAGGGGGCAAATAGCAATCAGCCCCAGCATTTT. As protein: CASSQGANSNQPQHF.

The chain employs TRBV7-2 and TRBJ1-1; D is perhaps TRBD1 (6 bases). V lost 1 base, J lost 5 bases, and 11 bases lay in between. CDR3 size: 14 residues. Germline V CDR1 and CDR2: SGHTA, FQGNSA. The CDR3 reads CASSLVYRGTEAFF. The CDR3 coding sequence is TGTGCCAGCAGCTTAGTATATAGGGGGACTGAAGCTTTCTTT.

V is TRBV5-1 and J is TRBJ2-5; D is perhaps TRBD2 (6 bases). Trimming pared 5 bases from V and 4 bases from J, leaving 15 bases between. The length of the CDR3 is 14 residues. Per the germline V gene, CDR1 is SGHRS and CDR2 is YFSETQ. The CDR3 sequence is CASRSGASVETQYF. As DNA, the CDR3 is TGCGCCAGCAGAAGTGGGGCTAGCGTAGAGACCCAGTACTTC.